A selection of T cell receptor beta chains follows, all from one sample in a study of regulatory T cells in long-lasting Graves disease. TCRdb used MiXCR to reprocess the multiplex PCR reads, holding one entry per CDR3 protein. The table lists 300,000 to 350,000 distinct CDR3 sequences, 15% to 20% of them singletons, with 29% in the top ten. This specimen was peripheral blood mononuclear cells (PBMCs), taken when the disease was refractory, from a patient treated with antithyroid drugs. Source of these receptors: a female donor with Graves disease. Each CDR3 is given without its conserved first and last residue. Each record gives: V gene, D gene, J gene, CDR3 protein. A D gene is named only where the DNA matches it firmly.

v_call: TRBV11-2
d_call: TRBD1
j_call: TRBJ1-1
cdr3_aa: ASSGTGRLNTEAF

v_call: TRBV3-1
d_call: TRBD1
j_call: TRBJ2-7
cdr3_aa: ASSQGRGRYEQY

v_call: TRBV20-1
d_call: -
j_call: TRBJ2-7
cdr3_aa: SAISRGRTYEQY

v_call: TRBV5-1
d_call: -
j_call: TRBJ2-1
cdr3_aa: ASSLDGQSSYNEQF

v_call: TRBV29-1
d_call: TRBD1
j_call: TRBJ1-1
cdr3_aa: SADRDRNTEAF

v_call: TRBV2
d_call: -
j_call: TRBJ1-6
cdr3_aa: ASSVGVPNSPLH

v_call: TRBV4-3
d_call: -
j_call: TRBJ2-5
cdr3_aa: ASSQGSAAQETQY

v_call: TRBV30
d_call: -
j_call: TRBJ1-1
cdr3_aa: AWIGQPNTEAF

v_call: TRBV20-1
d_call: -
j_call: TRBJ2-7
cdr3_aa: SAPPYTGVFSYEQY

v_call: TRBV4-1
d_call: TRBD1
j_call: TRBJ2-7
cdr3_aa: ASGTGAAYEQY

v_call: TRBV5-1
d_call: -
j_call: TRBJ1-3
cdr3_aa: ASSPGSTGNTIY

v_call: TRBV20-1
d_call: -
j_call: TRBJ2-7
cdr3_aa: SASLAGQYEQY

v_call: TRBV5-5
d_call: -
j_call: TRBJ1-2
cdr3_aa: ASSPGTTTNYGYT

v_call: TRBV13
d_call: -
j_call: TRBJ1-1
cdr3_aa: ASSSSSSPGTEAF

v_call: TRBV11-2
d_call: -
j_call: TRBJ1-1
cdr3_aa: ASSLVPESGDEAF

v_call: TRBV28
d_call: -
j_call: TRBJ1-4
cdr3_aa: ASSSTSGASNEKLF

v_call: TRBV4-1
d_call: -
j_call: TRBJ2-7
cdr3_aa: ASSQGGRGIYKQY

v_call: TRBV6-1
d_call: -
j_call: TRBJ1-2
cdr3_aa: ASGLGTGGYT

v_call: TRBV28
d_call: -
j_call: TRBJ2-2
cdr3_aa: ASTKPDRSNTGELF

v_call: TRBV2
d_call: -
j_call: TRBJ1-5
cdr3_aa: ASKSRSQPQH

v_call: TRBV5-1
d_call: TRBD1
j_call: TRBJ2-5
cdr3_aa: ASGPGQGVETQY

v_call: TRBV12-3/TRBV12-4
d_call: -
j_call: TRBJ2-5
cdr3_aa: ASRDSGVETQY

v_call: TRBV7-9
d_call: -
j_call: TRBJ1-2
cdr3_aa: ASSFMTAPNYGYT

v_call: TRBV28
d_call: -
j_call: TRBJ1-5
cdr3_aa: ASSSTGYNQPQH

v_call: TRBV11-2
d_call: -
j_call: TRBJ2-2
cdr3_aa: ASSPGKTGPNTGELF

v_call: TRBV14
d_call: -
j_call: TRBJ2-2
cdr3_aa: ASSQYRNTGELF

v_call: TRBV5-1
d_call: -
j_call: TRBJ2-7
cdr3_aa: ASSLAGPSTYEQY

v_call: TRBV20-1
d_call: -
j_call: TRBJ1-1
cdr3_aa: SATQDSNTEAF

v_call: TRBV11-2
d_call: -
j_call: TRBJ2-7
cdr3_aa: ASSLGRGGHEQY

v_call: TRBV7-8
d_call: TRBD1
j_call: TRBJ1-5
cdr3_aa: ASSTDRVYSNQPQH

v_call: TRBV2
d_call: -
j_call: TRBJ2-2
cdr3_aa: ASQTENTGELF

v_call: TRBV6-1
d_call: -
j_call: TRBJ1-2
cdr3_aa: ASSPPVGAGYT

v_call: TRBV5-1
d_call: TRBD1
j_call: TRBJ1-4
cdr3_aa: ASSSGTANEKLF

v_call: TRBV7-9
d_call: TRBD1
j_call: TRBJ2-7
cdr3_aa: ASSLAPPGQGPYEQY

v_call: TRBV11-2
d_call: TRBD2
j_call: TRBJ2-5
cdr3_aa: ASSLGAQRGTETQY

v_call: TRBV12-3/TRBV12-4
d_call: -
j_call: TRBJ2-2
cdr3_aa: ASSWPSLDPNTGELF

v_call: TRBV18
d_call: -
j_call: TRBJ2-2
cdr3_aa: ASSPVARGLTGELF

v_call: TRBV5-1
d_call: TRBD1
j_call: TRBJ1-2
cdr3_aa: ASRGQVPVYGYT

v_call: TRBV20-1
d_call: TRBD2
j_call: TRBJ2-7
cdr3_aa: SAPQGGRHYEQY

v_call: TRBV6-1
d_call: TRBD1
j_call: TRBJ2-7
cdr3_aa: ASSEVETGYGYEQY

v_call: TRBV12-3/TRBV12-4
d_call: -
j_call: TRBJ1-2
cdr3_aa: ASSLRGRAGYT

v_call: TRBV20-1
d_call: -
j_call: TRBJ2-7
cdr3_aa: SASYPNSYEQY

v_call: TRBV10-3
d_call: -
j_call: TRBJ1-1
cdr3_aa: AISEGNTEAF

v_call: TRBV7-9
d_call: -
j_call: TRBJ1-5
cdr3_aa: ASSLGTVSQPQH

v_call: TRBV6-1
d_call: TRBD1
j_call: TRBJ1-6
cdr3_aa: ASREGAYSSPLH

v_call: TRBV5-1
d_call: -
j_call: TRBJ2-5
cdr3_aa: ASSFTARPQETQY

v_call: TRBV27
d_call: -
j_call: TRBJ1-5
cdr3_aa: ASSLWGSNQPQH

v_call: TRBV7-2
d_call: -
j_call: TRBJ1-5
cdr3_aa: ASSQTQRCNQPQH

v_call: TRBV7-2
d_call: -
j_call: TRBJ2-3
cdr3_aa: ASSLGPSPPDTQY

v_call: TRBV5-1
d_call: -
j_call: TRBJ1-4
cdr3_aa: ASSPGARTNEKLF

v_call: TRBV18
d_call: -
j_call: TRBJ1-6
cdr3_aa: ASSLPNSPLH

v_call: TRBV6-2/TRBV6-3
d_call: -
j_call: TRBJ1-5
cdr3_aa: ASSPAFSNQPQH

v_call: TRBV29-1
d_call: -
j_call: TRBJ1-1
cdr3_aa: SVEKGFEAF

v_call: TRBV19
d_call: -
j_call: TRBJ1-5
cdr3_aa: ASSTPVGNQPQH

v_call: TRBV5-4
d_call: TRBD2
j_call: TRBJ2-4
cdr3_aa: ASSPSLLGAGENIQY